Sequencing of this T cell receptor beta chain was carried out in a study of T-cell memory formation after mild COVID-19. The study's findings and limits: The study detected some responding clones in pre-infection memory, suggesting cross-reactive memory joined. Among CD4+ contracting clones, most were CM and EM, and CD8+ ones EMRA. Nothing showed for sure that second-wave clones peaking on day 37 were SARS-CoV-2 specific.

This CDR3 contains 12 residues. The V and J ends lost 6 bases and 4 bases respectively, with 12 bases between them. Germline V gives CDR1 SQVTM, CDR2 ANQGSEA. This clonotype has a count of ten or more. The antigen is not known. Using constant-segment primers, 5'RACE produced TCR alpha and TCR beta cDNA libraries carrying sample barcodes and UMIs. TCRdb recomputed calls from the 5' RACE reads with MiXCR, one row per CDR3 protein. Among 350,000 to 400,000 distinct CDR3 sequences listed, 13% to 15% were seen once. Sequencing was done on a sample of PBMCs or a T cell subset sorted from them (not recorded which). The chain is built from TRBV29-1 and TRBJ1-1; possible D gene TRBD1, 6 bases. The clonotype was recovered from a man aged 18 to 30 who had mild COVID-19 (a few samples of this study predate the infection). Cell type and time point are not known. The CDR3 here is CSVDSGTTEAFF. The CDR3 nucleotides are TGCAGCGTGGACAGTGGAACCACTGAAGCTTTCTTT. The full variable domain, with the rest looked up from reference TRBV29-1 and TRBJ1-1, is SAVISQKPSRDICQRGTSLTIQCQVDSQVTMMFWYRQQPGQSLTLIATANQGSEATYESGFVIDKFPISRPNLTFSTLTVSNMSPEDSSIYLCSVDSGTTEAFFGQGTRLTVV.